The clone carrying this T cell receptor (beta chain) was picked up many times. TCRdb re-derived calls from the RACE reads in MiXCR, one entry per CDR3 protein. This table has 40,000 to 50,000 distinct CDR3 sequences, 9.5% to 15% appearing once. Time point noted: pre-sensitization, week 0. Treatment in this sample: therapeutic diphenylcyclopropenone sensitization with weekly scalp DPC. This CDR3 has 15 residues. V dropped 4 bases and J dropped 3; count of bases not matched to a gene: 8. Germline CDR1 MDHEN, CDR2 SYDVKM. The source of the sample is a study of human T cells and chemical hapten exposure. Study overall: Patch tests put 0.01% DPC on the upper back, read at 6 days.

The sequence was collected from a woman aged 25 to 39 with alopecia areata. Some clones in this sample may be carry-over from other donors' samples. The sequenced sample was whole blood, obtained in connection with sensitization to the hapten diphenylcyclopropenone (DPC). V is TRBV28 and J is TRBJ1-1; 7 bases line up with TRBD1. The CDR3 nucleotides read TGTGCCAGCAGTTCTGATACAGGGGTGGACACTGAAGCTTTCTTT. Amino acids: CASSSDTGVDTEAFF.